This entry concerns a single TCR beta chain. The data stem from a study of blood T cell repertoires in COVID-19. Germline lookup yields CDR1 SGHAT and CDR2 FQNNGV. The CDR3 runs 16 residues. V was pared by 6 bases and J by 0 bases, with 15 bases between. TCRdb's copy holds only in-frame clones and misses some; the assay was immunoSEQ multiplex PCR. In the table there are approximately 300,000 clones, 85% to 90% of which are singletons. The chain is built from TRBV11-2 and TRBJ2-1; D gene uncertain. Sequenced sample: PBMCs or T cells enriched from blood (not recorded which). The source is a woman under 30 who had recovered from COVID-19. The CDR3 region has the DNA TGTGCCAGCAGTAACTTAGCTGGAAGCTCCTACAATGAGCAGTTCTTC. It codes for CASSNLAGSSYNEQFF.